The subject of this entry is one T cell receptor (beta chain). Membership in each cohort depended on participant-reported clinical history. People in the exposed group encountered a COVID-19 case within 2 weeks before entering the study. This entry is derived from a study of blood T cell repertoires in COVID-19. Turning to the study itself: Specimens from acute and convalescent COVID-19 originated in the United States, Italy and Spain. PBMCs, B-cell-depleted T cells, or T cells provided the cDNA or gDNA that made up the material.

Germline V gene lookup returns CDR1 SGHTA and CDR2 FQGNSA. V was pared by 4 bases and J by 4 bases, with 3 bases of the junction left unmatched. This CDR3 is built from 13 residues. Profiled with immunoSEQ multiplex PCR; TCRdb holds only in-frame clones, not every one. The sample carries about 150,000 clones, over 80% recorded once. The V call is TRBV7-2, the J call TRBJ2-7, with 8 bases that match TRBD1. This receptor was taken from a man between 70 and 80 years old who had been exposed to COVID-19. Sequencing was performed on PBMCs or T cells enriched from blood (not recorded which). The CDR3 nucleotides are TGTGCCAGCAGCTCGGGACAGGAATACGAGCAGTACTTC. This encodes CASSSGQEYEQYF.